Listed below are T cell receptor beta chains from one sample, sequenced in a study of blood T cells in healthy people across ages. TCRdb passed the 5' RACE reads through MiXCR, listing each CDR3 protein once. The sample includes roughly 700,000 distinct CDR3 sequences, about 32% of them seen just once. The sample comprised blood. These receptors originate from an elderly woman in good health. CDR3s include the opening cysteine and the closing phenylalanine or tryptophan. A D gene is named only where the DNA matches it firmly. Clone size appears in some rows only: once, few, many, or a class for an expanded clone.

>TRBJ1-6|TRBD1|few|TRBV11-2
CASSPSDREGSPLHF
TGTGCCAGCAGCCCCTCGGACAGGGAGGGATCACCCCTCCACTTT
>TRBJ1-1|-|many|TRBV12-3/TRBV12-4
CASSLDVRQIPTEAFF
TGTGCCAGCAGTTTAGACGTGCGACAGATACCGACTGAAGCTTTCTTT
>TRBJ2-7|TRBD2|-|TRBV12-3/TRBV12-4
CASSLPLAGAHEQYF
TGTGCCAGCAGTCTCCCACTAGCGGGGGCCCACGAGCAGTACTTC
>TRBJ2-7|TRBD2|many|TRBV20-1
CSVPLVSGDSYEQYF
TGCAGTGTCCCATTAGTTAGCGGGGACTCCTACGAGCAGTACTTC
>TRBJ2-1|TRBD2|-|TRBV20-1
CSAREMLAGGQFF
TGCAGTGCTAGAGAGATGCTAGCGGGGGGGCAGTTCTTC
>TRBJ2-7|-|once|TRBV2
CASRAGLDEQYF
TGTGCCAGCAGGGCAGGGTTGGACGAGCAGTACTTC
>TRBJ1-2|-|-|TRBV5-1
CASSYGGTNGYTF
TGCGCCAGCAGCTACGGGGGTACGAATGGCTACACCTTC
>TRBJ1-1|-|few|TRBV7-9
CASSLALPENTEAFF
TGTGCCAGCAGCTTAGCGCTACCTGAGAACACTGAAGCTTTCTTT
>TRBJ1-2|-|-|TRBV7-2
CASSLALGEHGYTF
TGTGCCAGCAGCTTAGCGCTAGGGGAACATGGCTACACCTTC
>TRBJ1-2|-|many|TRBV6-6
CASSYKEGYTF
TGTGCCAGCAGTTACAAGGAGGGCTACACCTTC
>TRBJ2-4|-|many|TRBV7-2
CASSLGGGSKNIQYF
TGTGCCAGCAGCTTAGGAGGGGGGTCCAAAAACATTCAGTACTTC
>TRBJ2-3|-|many|TRBV20-1
CSAKGEARFTDTQYF
TGCAGTGCTAAAGGGGAGGCCCGCTTCACAGATACGCAGTATTTT
>TRBJ2-2|-|-|TRBV7-3
CASSLSFRGWETGELFF
TGTGCCAGCAGCTTGTCTTTTCGGGGTTGGGAGACCGGGGAGCTGTTTTTT
>TRBJ2-7|TRBD1|-|TRBV7-3
CASSSQAGGHEQYF
TGTGCCAGCAGCTCCCAGGCAGGGGGCCACGAGCAGTACTTC
>TRBJ1-6|TRBD1|many|TRBV2
CASSLADRANSPLHF
TGTGCCAGCAGTCTAGCGGACAGGGCAAATTCACCCCTCCACTTT
>TRBJ1-1|-|few|TRBV9
CASTLTGPNTEAFF
TGTGCCAGCACTCTCACGGGCCCGAACACTGAAGCTTTCTTT
>TRBJ2-1|TRBD2|-|TRBV4-1
CASAPNMPLGGRVSYNEQFF
TGCGCCAGCGCCCCTAATATGCCCCTTGGGGGGAGGGTCTCCTACAATGAGCAGTTCTTC
>TRBJ2-1|-|-|TRBV29-1
CSVEGTVGAYNEQFF
TGCAGCGTTGAAGGGACAGTCGGGGCCTACAATGAGCAGTTCTTC